The entry below describes one T cell receptor beta chain. Antigen unknown. Measured with immunoSEQ multiplex PCR; TCRdb has only the in-frame clones, and not every one. The table records around 140,000 clones, 75% to 90% of them present only once. This sample is drawn from a study of T cell responses to AZD1222 COVID-19 vaccine. Points from the study as a whole: Repertoires were obtained solely post-peak T cell response.

This TCR came from an adult in good health. The sequencing here drew on peripheral blood, taken on day 0 of AZD1222 vaccination.

The CDR3 is CASSFGLAGSQETQYF. In DNA form, the CDR3 reads TGTGCCAGCAGTTTCGGACTAGCGGGGTCCCAAGAGACCCAGTACTTC. The chain recombines TRBV7-6 with TRBJ2-5; TRBD2 aligns across 12 bases. The V gene's germline CDR1 is SGHVS and CDR2 FNYEAQ. The CDR3 totals 16 residues. The V gene end was trimmed by 6 bases and the J gene end by 1 base; junction bases not matched to a gene: 6.